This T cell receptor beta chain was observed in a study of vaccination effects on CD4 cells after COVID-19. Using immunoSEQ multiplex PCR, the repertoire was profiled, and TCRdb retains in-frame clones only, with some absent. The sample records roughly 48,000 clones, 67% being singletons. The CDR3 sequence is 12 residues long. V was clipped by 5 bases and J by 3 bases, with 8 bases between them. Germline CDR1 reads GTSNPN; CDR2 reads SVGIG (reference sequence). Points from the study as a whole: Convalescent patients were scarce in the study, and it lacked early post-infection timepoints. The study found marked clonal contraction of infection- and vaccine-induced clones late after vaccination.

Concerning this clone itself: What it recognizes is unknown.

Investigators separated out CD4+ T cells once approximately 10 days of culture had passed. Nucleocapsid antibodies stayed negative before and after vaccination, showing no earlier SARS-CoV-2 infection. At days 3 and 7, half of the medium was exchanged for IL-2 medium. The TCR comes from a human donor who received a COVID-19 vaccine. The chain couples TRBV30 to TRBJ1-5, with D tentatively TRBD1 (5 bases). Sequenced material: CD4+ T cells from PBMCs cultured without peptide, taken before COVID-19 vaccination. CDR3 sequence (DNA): TGTGCCTGGGGACACCCCAATCAGCCCCAGCATTTT. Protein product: CAWGHPNQPQHF.